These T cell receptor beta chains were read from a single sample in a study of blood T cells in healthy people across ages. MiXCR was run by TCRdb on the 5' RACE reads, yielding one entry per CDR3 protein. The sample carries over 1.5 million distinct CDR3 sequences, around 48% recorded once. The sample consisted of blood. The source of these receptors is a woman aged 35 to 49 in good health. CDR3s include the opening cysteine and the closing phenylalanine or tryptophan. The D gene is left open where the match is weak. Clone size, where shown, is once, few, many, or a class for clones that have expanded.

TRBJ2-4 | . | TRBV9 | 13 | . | TGTGCCAGCAGCCCCGGCATCTGGGACATTCAGTACTTC | CASSPGIWDIQYF
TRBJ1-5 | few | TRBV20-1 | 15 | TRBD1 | TGCAGTGCTCGAGAGGGGGCAGCTAGCAATCAGCCCCAGCATTTT | CSAREGAASNQPQHF
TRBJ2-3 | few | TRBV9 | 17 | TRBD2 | TGTGCCAGCAGCGTATTAAGCGGGACTAGCGGGGGAGATACGCAGTATTTT | CASSVLSGTSGGDTQYF
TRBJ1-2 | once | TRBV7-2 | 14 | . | TGTGCCAGCATCGCCCCGGCAGGGGCCCATGGCTACACCTTC | CASIAPAGAHGYTF
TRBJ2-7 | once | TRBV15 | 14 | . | TGTGCCACCAGCGACCTCCAAGGGCCCTACGAGCAGTACTTC | CATSDLQGPYEQYF
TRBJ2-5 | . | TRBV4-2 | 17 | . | TGTGCCAGCAGCCAAAAGGGGGGAGGCTTAACTCAAGAGACCCAGTACTTC | CASSQKGGGLTQETQYF
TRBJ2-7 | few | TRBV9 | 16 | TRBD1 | TGTGCCAGCAGCGTAGACCTACAGGGGGCTCGCTACGAGCAGTACTTC | CASSVDLQGARYEQYF
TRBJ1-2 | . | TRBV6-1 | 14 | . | TGTGCCAGCAAGAAAGGGGGGGGCCTCTATGGCTACACCTTC | CASKKGGGLYGYTF
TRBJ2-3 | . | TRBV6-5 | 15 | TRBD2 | TGTGCCAGCAGACTACTAGCGGGGGGCACAGATACGCAGTATTTT | CASRLLAGGTDTQYF
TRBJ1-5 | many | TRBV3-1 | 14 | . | TGTGCCAGCAGCCAGGACAGTAGCAATCAGCCCCAGCATTTT | CASSQDSSNQPQHF
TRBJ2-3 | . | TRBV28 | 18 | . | TGTGCCAGCAGTTTAGCGGTGTACGGGCAGGGAAGCACAGATACGCAGTATTTT | CASSLAVYGQGSTDTQYF
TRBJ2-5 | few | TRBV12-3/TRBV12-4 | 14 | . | TGTGCCAGCAGAGCCCAGGGTTACCGAGAGACCCAGTACTTC | CASRAQGYRETQYF
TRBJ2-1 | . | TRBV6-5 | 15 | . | TGTGCCAGCAGTTACTCGTGGACTGCCGGATGGGAGCAGTTCTTC | CASSYSWTAGWEQFF
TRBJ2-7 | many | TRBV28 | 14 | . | TGTGCCAGCAGGCAACAGATCCAGGTGGGCGAGCAGTACTTC | CASRQQIQVGEQYF
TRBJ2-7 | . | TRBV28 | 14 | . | TGTGCCAGCAGCTTGAAGGGCCGCGGGGTCGAGCAGTACTTC | CASSLKGRGVEQYF
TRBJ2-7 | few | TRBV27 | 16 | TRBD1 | TGTGCCAGCAGTAACCTCCGGGACAGTGACTCCTACGAGCAGTACTTC | CASSNLRDSDSYEQYF
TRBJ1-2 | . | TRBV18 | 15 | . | TGTGCCAGCTCACCCGGGGAGTTTCAGAGCGTGGGCTACACCTTC | CASSPGEFQSVGYTF
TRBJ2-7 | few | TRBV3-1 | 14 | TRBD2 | TGTGCCAGCAGCCAAGCGGGGGGAAGAGAGGCCCAGTACTTC | CASSQAGGREAQYF
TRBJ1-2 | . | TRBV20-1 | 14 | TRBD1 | TGCAGTGCTAGTGAGGCAGGGGGAAACTATGGCTACACCTTC | CSASEAGGNYGYTF
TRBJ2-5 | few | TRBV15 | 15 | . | TGTGCCACCAGCATAGAGAGAACTAAGGGAGGAGAGCAGTACTTC | CATSIERTKGGEQYF
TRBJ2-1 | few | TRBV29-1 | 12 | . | TGCAGCGTAGGTGCCCCCTACAATGAGCAGTTCTTC | CSVGAPYNEQFF
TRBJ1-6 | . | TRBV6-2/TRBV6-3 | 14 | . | TGTGCCGGACGGAACGGGGGCCGGAATTCACCCCTCCACTTT | CAGRNGGRNSPLHF
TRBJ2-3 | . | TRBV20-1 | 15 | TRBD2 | TGCAGTGCTGAGACACTAGCGGGAGAAAGGGATACGCAGTATTTT | CSAETLAGERDTQYF
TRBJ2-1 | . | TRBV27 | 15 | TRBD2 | TGTGCCAGCAGTCCAGCGGGACCCTACTACAATGAGCAGTTCTTC | CASSPAGPYYNEQFF
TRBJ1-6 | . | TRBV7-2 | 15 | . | TGTGCCAGCAGCTTATTGGGACACCTAAATTCACCCCTCCACTTT | CASSLLGHLNSPLHF
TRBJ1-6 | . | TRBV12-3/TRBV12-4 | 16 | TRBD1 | TGTGCCAGCAGTGGTACCCGGGACAGCTATAATTCACCCCTCCACTTT | CASSGTRDSYNSPLHF
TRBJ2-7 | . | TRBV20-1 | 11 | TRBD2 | TGCAGTGCCGTGGGGGGGAGGCCCCAGTACTTC | CSAVGGRPQYF
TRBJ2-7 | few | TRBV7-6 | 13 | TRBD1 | TGTGCCCCCCGGGACAGGAGCTCCTACGAGCAGTACTTC | CAPRDRSSYEQYF
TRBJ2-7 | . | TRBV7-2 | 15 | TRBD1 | TGTGCCAGCAGCCGAAACCCGGGACAGGCCTACGAGCAGTACTTC | CASSRNPGQAYEQYF
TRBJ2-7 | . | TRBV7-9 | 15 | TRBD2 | TGTGCCAGCAGCTTATTAGGGACTAATACCTACGAGCAGTACTTC | CASSLLGTNTYEQYF
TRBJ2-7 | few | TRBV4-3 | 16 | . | TGCGCCAGCAGCCAGAGCTTCGGAAGCGCAACCTACGAGCAGTACTTC | CASSQSFGSATYEQYF
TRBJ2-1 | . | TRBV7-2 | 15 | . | TGTGCCAGCAGCTTAGGGGTAGGGCGGATCGATGAGCAGTTCTTC | CASSLGVGRIDEQFF
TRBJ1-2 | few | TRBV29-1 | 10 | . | TGCAGCGTTTCGGGGGGTGGCTACACCTTC | CSVSGGGYTF
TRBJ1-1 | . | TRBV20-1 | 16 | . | TGCAGTGCTAGAGATCGTCGGGGGGCTAAAGACACTGAAGCTTTCTTT | CSARDRRGAKDTEAFF
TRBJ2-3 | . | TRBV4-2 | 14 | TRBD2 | TGTGCCAGCAGCAAAATACCGGGACTAGAGGCGCAGTATTTT | CASSKIPGLEAQYF
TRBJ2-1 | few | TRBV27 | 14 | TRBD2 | TGTGCCAGCAGTCTCGGGACTAGCATTGGTGTGCAGTTCTTC | CASSLGTSIGVQFF
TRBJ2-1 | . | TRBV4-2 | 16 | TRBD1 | TGTGCCAGCAGCCCAGATCTACAGGGGGTGTTGAATGAGCAGTTCTTC | CASSPDLQGVLNEQFF
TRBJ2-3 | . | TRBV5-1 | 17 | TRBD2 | TGCGCCAGCAGGACCTCTAGCGGGGGGGCCTGGGTAGATACGCAGTATTTT | CASRTSSGGAWVDTQYF
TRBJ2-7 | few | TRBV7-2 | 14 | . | TGTGCCAGCACCGCGGACAGTTCCTCCTACGAGCAGTACTTC | CASTADSSSYEQYF
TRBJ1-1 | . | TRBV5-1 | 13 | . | TGTGCCAGCAGCCGCGACACGAACACTGAAGCTTTCTTT | CASSRDTNTEAFF
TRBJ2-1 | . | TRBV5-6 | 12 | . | TGTGCCAGCAGCTCGGGTAGCGAAGCTGAGTTCTTC | CASSSGSEAEFF
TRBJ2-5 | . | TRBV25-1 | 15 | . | TGTGCCAGCAGTGAAGGTCGCATGGTCCGAGAGACCCAGTACTTC | CASSEGRMVRETQYF
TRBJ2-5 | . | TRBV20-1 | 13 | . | TGCAGTGCTCCGGACAAGGGCCAAGAGACCCAGTACTTC | CSAPDKGQETQYF
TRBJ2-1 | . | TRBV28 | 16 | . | TGTGCCAGCAGTTTCGCAGCCAGGGTCGGCTACAATGAGCAGTTCTTC | CASSFAARVGYNEQFF
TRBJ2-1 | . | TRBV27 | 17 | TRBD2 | TGTGCCAGCAGTGGGGAGGGTAGCGGGGGGCCCTACAATGAGCAGTTCTTC | CASSGEGSGGPYNEQFF
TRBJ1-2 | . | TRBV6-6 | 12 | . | TGTGCCAGCCTGGAGATCTACTATGGCTACACCTTC | CASLEIYYGYTF
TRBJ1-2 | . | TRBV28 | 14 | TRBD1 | TGTGCCAGCAGTTTAGGGGGACAGACCTATGGCTACACCTTC | CASSLGGQTYGYTF